This TCR beta chain was profiled in a study of beta chain features in type 1 diabetes (dated by TCRdb to 2017 to 2018). In the study overall: Mean age, gender distribution, total cell number and subset yield were not different between patients and healthy donors. A total of 107,917,701 sorted cells were examined across all samples, and the number of cells per subset was strongly correlated with RNA yield. In the study, TCRB repertoires of sorted circulating CD4+ T cell subsets from recently diagnosed type 1 diabetes patients were compared with those of matched healthy donors. Regulatory and stem cell-like memory subsets were isolated from only 8 patients and roughly 8 healthy donors, whereas naive and central memory subsets came from all 30 or so donors.

Measured from the cysteine to the phenylalanine, the CDR3 is 15 residues long. Just the 45-base CDR3 DNA is kept, in frame starting at base 1. V drops 5 bases and J drops 1 base, leaving 15 bases in between. CDR1 SGHTA and CDR2 FQGNSA were looked up in the germline V gene. As concerns this clone: The specificity of this receptor is unknown. No base quality values were provided; no much bigger clone lies one nucleotide off.

The research as a whole found: A moderate but significant shortening of TCRB CDR3 length was observed in type 1 diabetes patients in all four CD4+ subsets. Because the HLA sub-analyses included only small numbers of individuals, any influence of HLA type on TCRB rearrangement was left unresolved. Because cDNA was sequenced instead of genomic DNA, highly expressing activated cells could be over-represented, though the groups showed no difference in activation or CD3 levels. PCR may preferentially amplify shorter templates, but because patient and control samples were amplified and corrected together, any resulting skew would affect both groups equally. Patients with type 1 diabetes made fewer insertions and deleted more nucleotides at VDJ recombination sites, implying thymic rearrangement abnormalities. The naive, central memory and regulatory TCRB repertoires appeared to resemble one another more closely among patients than among healthy donors.

Each donor gave one peripheral blood draw, about 100 mL on average, collected into heparinised tubes. A BD FACSAria II and a panel including CD45RO, CCR7, CD25, CD127, CD95 and CD27 were used to sort naive, central memory, regulatory and stem cell-like memory CD4+ T cells. All sorted populations exceeded 95% purity. Right away, PBMCs were isolated by Lymphoprep density gradient centrifugation and were stained directly, with no culture step. So that batch effects would be minimized, each experiment stained and sorted samples in pairs, pairing one healthy donor with one patient. All of the isolated RNA was reverse transcribed with the High Capacity cDNA Reverse Transcription Kit, so expressed TCRB transcripts were sequenced. Naive, central memory and regulatory T cell samples underwent deep immunoSEQ sequencing, averaging about 3.57 million total reads per sample. After sorted cells were lysed in RLT buffer, RNA was extracted with DNase-treated RNeasy Micro or Mini kits, with the choice depending on cell number. To prevent cross-contamination, each cell subset was processed individually, whereas patient and healthy donor samples were processed jointly. Using the immunoSEQ multiplex PCR, TCRB sequences were amplified from cDNA into 87-bp fragments spanning the CDR3 region. The amplicons were sequenced using the Illumina HiSeq platform. As for how the authors treated the data: PCR bias was computationally corrected using synthetic template baselines, reads within Hamming distance 2 were collapsed, and singletons that could not be merged were discarded. Reads were aligned against IMGT to assign V, D and J genes, CDR3 length and insertions or deletions at six rearrangement sites. Within each subset, clonotype counts were normalized to sorted cell number, and only after that were true diversity and Gini coefficients computed with the tcR R package. The overlap coefficient, calculated on TCRB nucleotide sequences, was used to quantify repertoire sharing. The immuneACCESS repertoire file appears here via TCRdb, limited to in-frame rearrangements. These files lack a portion of the clones; in checked studies, under half of the deficit traces to unresolved V genes, and the cause of the others is not known. The V and J calls and clone size are taken from that table; D and trimming were inferred from the DNA. This sample has 45,000 to 65,000 clones in its table, and 40% to 65% of those were observed once. The ten biggest clones cover around 2.5% of the sample.

The clonotype was recovered from a woman aged 40-49 years with type 1 diabetes. Sequenced material: Tregs from blood. What the cell subset or site label conveys for this sample: regulatory CD4+ T cells. The chain is assembled from TRBV7-2 and TRBJ2-7, with an unclear D gene assignment. The nucleotides are TGTGCCAGCAGCCCCCGGTTGGGCACGTCCTACGAGCAGTACTTC. This gives the protein CASSPRLGTSYEQYF.